The 3 T cell receptor beta chains presented below share a single source sample, sequenced in a study of read filtering for tumor transcriptome and immune sequencing. From 400 to 450 ng of RNA, a library with molecular barcoded alpha/delta and beta/gamma adaptors was made. From the reads, TCRdb called clonotypes with MiXCR, one entry per CDR3 protein. Of 35,000 to 50,000 distinct CDR3 sequences in the sample, about 20% are singletons; the top ten hold more than 30%. Sequenced: a population of CD138-negative cells sorted from bone marrow. These receptors were collected from a donor over 35 with multiple myeloma.

The chain links TRBV6-4 to TRBJ1-1, with D tentatively TRBD1 (5 bases). Germline V gene sequence: CDR1 MRHNA, CDR2 SNTAGT. The CDR3 has 13 amino acids. Trimming cost V 4 bases and J 8 bases, with 14 bases left between them. The CDR3 DNA follows: TGTGCCAGCAGTGGGGACCCCGGAGGGGAAGCTTTCTTT. Residues: CASSGDPGGEAFF.

About this clonotype itself: Mismatch with germline at one junction end may stem from a read error. The chain recombines TRBV4-1 with TRBJ1-1, with 7 bases fitting TRBD1. Germline CDR1 reads MGHRA; CDR2 reads YSYEKL. This CDR3 comprises 16 residues. The DNA for the CDR3 is TGCGCCAGCAGCCAAGGGAACAGGGGTCTGAACACTGAAGCTCTCTTT. It is translated as CASSQGNRGLNTEALF.

Comments on this clonotype: This could be a read error, since a much larger clone is one nucleotide away. The chain uses TRBV20-1 and TRBJ2-3; 11 bases line up with TRBD2. The length of the CDR3 is 18 residues. CDR1 and CDR2 from the germline V gene are DFQATT and SNEGSKA (reference sequence). V lost 1 base and J lost 4; bases outside the gene matches: 13. This CDR3 is CSARGLLATSGNPDTQYF. CDR3 DNA sequence: TGCAGTGCTAGAGGTTTACTAGCGACTAGCGGGAACCCAGATACGCAGTATTTT.